This T cell receptor (beta chain) was recorded in a study of CD8+CD57+ T cells in acquired aplastic anemia. Overall study: Sorted CD4+ and CD8+ cells yielded DNA averaging around 3.2 ug.

Patients included in sequencing had previously demonstrated CD8+CD57+ cell expansion by flow cytometry. Diagnosis of severe acquired aplastic anemia applied to all patients. The study sampled blood from patients who had received no therapy. With V trimmed by 10 bases and J by 4 bases, 6 bases remained unmatched. CDR1 is WNHNN, CDR2 SYGVQD, per germline (reference sequence). The CDR3 has 14 residues. Points from the study as a whole: Patients and controls shared twenty-nine CD8+ CDR3 sequences, highly expressed in patients.

Genomic DNA, serving as template, underwent TCR beta VDJ and CDR3 profiling. TCRdb fed the reads into MiXCR, producing one record per CDR3 protein. The table has under 250,000 distinct CDR3 sequences, 65% seen once; the top ten hold around 60%. With regard to this clonotype: The antigen is unknown.

This receptor was taken from a human donor with aplastic anemia. This chain uses TRBV10-1 with TRBJ2-3; 12 nucleotides match TRBD2. Sequenced input: sorted CD4+, CD8+, or CD8+CD57+ T cells (not recorded which) from PBMCs. CDR3 region: CATPTSGGSDTQYF. CDR3 sequence (DNA): TGCGCCACCCCGACTAGCGGGGGATCAGATACGCAGTATTTT.